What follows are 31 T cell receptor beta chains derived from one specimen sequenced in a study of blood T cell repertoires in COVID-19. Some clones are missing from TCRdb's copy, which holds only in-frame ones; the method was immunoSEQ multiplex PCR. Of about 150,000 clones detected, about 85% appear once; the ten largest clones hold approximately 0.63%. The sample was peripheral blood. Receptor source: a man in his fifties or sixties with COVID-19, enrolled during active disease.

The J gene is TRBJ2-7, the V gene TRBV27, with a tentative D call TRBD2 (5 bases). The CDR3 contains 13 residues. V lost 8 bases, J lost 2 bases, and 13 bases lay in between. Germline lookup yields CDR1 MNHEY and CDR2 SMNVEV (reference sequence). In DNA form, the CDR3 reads TGTGCCAGCCGCGACCTAGCAGCCTACGAGCAGTACTTC. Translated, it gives CASRDLAAYEQYF.

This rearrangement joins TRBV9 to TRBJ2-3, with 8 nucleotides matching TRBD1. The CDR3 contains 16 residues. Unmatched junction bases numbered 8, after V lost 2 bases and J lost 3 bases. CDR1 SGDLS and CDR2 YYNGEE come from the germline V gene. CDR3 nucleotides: TGTGCCAGCAGCGTCGGACAGGGTCTAAGTACAGATACGCAGTATTTT. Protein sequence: CASSVGQGLSTDTQYF.

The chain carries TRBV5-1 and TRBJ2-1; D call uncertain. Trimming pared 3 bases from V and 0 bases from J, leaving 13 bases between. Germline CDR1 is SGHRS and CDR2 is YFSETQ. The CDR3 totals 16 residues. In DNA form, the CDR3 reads TGCGCCAGCAGCTATGGTCCCATGAGCTCCTACAATGAGCAGTTCTTC. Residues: CASSYGPMSSYNEQFF.

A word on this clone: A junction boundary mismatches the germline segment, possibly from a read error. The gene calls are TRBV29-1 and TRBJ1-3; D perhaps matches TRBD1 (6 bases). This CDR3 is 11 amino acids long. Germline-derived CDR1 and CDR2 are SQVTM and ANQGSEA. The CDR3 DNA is TGCAGCGTTGATAGAACAGGGTACAGACATTTT. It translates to CSVDRTGYRHF.

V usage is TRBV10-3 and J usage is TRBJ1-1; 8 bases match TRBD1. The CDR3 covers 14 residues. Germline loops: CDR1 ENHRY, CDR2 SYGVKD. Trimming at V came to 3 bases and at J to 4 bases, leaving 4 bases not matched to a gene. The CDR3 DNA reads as TGTGCCATCAGTGAAGGACAGGGTCCCACTGAAGCTTTCTTT. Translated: CAISEGQGPTEAFF.

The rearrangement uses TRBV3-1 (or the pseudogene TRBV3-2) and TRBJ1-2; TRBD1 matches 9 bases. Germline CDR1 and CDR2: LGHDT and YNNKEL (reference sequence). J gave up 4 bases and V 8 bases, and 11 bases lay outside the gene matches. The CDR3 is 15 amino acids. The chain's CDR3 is CASSLLDRGAYGYTF. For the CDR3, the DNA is TGTGCCAGCTCCCTTTTGGACAGGGGCGCCTATGGCTACACCTTC.

The CDR3 is CASSLAPDGYTF. The CDR3 DNA is TGTGCCAGCAGCTTAGCCCCCGATGGCTACACCTTC. The chain couples TRBV7-2 to TRBJ1-2; D is uncertain. This CDR3 has 12 amino acids. Germline CDR1 SGHTA, CDR2 FQGNSA. Trimming pared 0 bases from V and 6 bases from J, leaving 5 bases between.

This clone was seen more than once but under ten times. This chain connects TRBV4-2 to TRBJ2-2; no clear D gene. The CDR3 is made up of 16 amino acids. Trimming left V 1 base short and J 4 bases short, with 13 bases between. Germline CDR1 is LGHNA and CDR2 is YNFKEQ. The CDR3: CASSQVPLSGTGELFF. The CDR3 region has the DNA TGTGCCAGCAGCCAAGTACCTCTGAGTGGCACCGGGGAGCTGTTTTTT.

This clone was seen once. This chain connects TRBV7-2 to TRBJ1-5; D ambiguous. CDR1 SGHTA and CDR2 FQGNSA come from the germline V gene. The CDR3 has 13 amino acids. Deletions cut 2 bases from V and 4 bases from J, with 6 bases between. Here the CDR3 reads CASSLNINQPQHF. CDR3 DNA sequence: TGTGCCAGCAGCTTAAACATTAATCAGCCCCAGCATTTT.

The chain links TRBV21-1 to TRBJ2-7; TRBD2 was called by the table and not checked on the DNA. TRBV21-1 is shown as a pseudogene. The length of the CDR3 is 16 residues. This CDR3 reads CASSHATSGLRYEQYF. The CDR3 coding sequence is TGTGCCAGCAGCCATGCGACTAGCGGGCTTAGATACGAGCAGTACTTC.

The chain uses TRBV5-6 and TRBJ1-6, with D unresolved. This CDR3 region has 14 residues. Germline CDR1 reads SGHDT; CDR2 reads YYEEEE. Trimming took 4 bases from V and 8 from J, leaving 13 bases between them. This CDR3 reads CASSGLRSDSPLHF. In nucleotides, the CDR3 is TGTGCCAGCAGCGGGTTGAGGTCGGATTCACCCCTCCACTTT.

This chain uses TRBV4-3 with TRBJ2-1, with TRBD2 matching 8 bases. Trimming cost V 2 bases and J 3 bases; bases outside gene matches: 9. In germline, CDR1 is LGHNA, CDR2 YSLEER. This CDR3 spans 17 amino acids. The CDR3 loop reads CASSQTISGSVYNEQFF. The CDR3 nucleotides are TGCGCCAGCAGCCAAACAATCAGCGGGAGTGTCTACAATGAGCAGTTCTTC.

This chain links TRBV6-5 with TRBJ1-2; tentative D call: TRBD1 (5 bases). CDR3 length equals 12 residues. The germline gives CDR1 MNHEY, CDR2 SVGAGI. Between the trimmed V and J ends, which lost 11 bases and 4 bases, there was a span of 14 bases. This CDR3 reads CAGWAGGYGYTF. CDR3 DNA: TGTGCCGGGTGGGCGGGGGGCTATGGCTACACCTTC.

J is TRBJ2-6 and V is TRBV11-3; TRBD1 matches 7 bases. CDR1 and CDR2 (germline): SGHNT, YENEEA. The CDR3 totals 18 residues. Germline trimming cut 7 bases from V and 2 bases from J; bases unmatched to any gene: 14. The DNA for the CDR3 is TGTGCCAGCACCCCCCGAGGGACAGTTTTTACTGGGGCCAACGTCCTGACTTTC. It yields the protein CASTPRGTVFTGANVLTF.

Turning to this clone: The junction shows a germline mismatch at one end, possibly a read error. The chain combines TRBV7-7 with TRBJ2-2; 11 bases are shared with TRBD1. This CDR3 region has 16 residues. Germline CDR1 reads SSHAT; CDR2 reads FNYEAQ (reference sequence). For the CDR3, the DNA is TGTGCTAGCAGCCCTACGGGACAGGGGGGCACCGGGGAGCTGTTTTTT. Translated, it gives CASSPTGQGGTGELFF.

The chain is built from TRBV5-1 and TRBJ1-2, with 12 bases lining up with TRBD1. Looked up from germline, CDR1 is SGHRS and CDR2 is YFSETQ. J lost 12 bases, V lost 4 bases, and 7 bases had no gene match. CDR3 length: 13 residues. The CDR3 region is CASSAQGQGAHTF. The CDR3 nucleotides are TGCGCCAGCAGCGCACAGGGACAGGGGGCCCACACCTTC.

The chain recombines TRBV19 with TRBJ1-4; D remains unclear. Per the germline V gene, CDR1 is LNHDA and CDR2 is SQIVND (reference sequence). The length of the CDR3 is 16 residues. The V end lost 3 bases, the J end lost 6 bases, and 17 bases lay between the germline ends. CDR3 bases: TGTGCCAGTAGTATGGGCATCACCGCTGTTGATGAAAAACTGTTTTTT. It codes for CASSMGITAVDEKLFF. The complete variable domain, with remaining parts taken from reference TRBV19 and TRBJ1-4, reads DGGITQSPKYLFRKEGQNVTLSCEQNLNHDAMYWYRQDPGQGLRLIYYSQIVNDFQKGDIAEGYSVSREKKESFPLTVTSAQKNPTAFYLCASSMGITAVDEKLFFGSGTQLSVL.

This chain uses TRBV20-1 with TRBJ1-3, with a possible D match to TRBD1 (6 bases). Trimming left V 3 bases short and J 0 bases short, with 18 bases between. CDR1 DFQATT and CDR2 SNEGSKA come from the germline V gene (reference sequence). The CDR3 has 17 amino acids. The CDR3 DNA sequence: TGCAGTGCTAGTCCAGGAGCAGGGGCTTCCTCTGGAAACACCATATATTTT. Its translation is CSASPGAGASSGNTIYF.

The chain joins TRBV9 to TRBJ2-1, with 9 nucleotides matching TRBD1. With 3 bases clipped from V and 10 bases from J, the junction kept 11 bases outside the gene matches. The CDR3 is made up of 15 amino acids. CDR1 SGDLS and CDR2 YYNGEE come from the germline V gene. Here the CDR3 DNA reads TGTGCCAGCAGCGGACGCGGGACAGGGAGGGACGAGCAGTTCTTC. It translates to CASSGRGTGRDEQFF.

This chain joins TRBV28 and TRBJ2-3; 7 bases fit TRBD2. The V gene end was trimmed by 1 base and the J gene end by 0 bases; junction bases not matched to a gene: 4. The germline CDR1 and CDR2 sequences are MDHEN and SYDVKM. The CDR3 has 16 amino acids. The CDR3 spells CASSLLGRESTDTQYF. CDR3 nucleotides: TGTGCCAGCAGTTTATTGGGGCGGGAGAGCACAGATACGCAGTATTTT.

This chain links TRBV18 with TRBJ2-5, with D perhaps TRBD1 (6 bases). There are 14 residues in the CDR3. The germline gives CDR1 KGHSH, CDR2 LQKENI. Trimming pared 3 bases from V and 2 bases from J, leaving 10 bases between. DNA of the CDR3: TGTGCCAGCTCACCTGGGGACATTCAAGAGACCCAGTACTTC. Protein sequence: CASSPGDIQETQYF. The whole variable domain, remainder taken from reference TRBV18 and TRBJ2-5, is NAGVMQNPRHLVRRRGQEARLRCSPMKGHSHVYWYRQLPEEGLKFMVYLQKENIIDESGMPKERFSAEFPKEGPSILRIQQVVRGDSAAYFCASSPGDIQETQYFGPGTRLLVL.

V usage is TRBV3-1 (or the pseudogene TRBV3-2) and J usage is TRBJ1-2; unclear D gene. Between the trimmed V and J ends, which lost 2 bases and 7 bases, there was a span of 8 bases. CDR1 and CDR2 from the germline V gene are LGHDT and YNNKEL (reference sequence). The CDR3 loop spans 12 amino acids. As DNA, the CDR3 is TGTGCCAGCAGCCAATCCGAGTCTGGCTACACCTTC. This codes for CASSQSESGYTF.

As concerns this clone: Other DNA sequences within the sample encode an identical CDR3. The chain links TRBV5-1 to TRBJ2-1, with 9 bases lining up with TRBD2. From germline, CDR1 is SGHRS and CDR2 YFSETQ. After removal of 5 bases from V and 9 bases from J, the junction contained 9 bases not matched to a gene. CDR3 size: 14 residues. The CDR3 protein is CASRGALAGGEQFF. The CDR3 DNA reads TGCGCCAGCAGGGGGGCACTAGCGGGCGGTGAGCAGTTCTTC.

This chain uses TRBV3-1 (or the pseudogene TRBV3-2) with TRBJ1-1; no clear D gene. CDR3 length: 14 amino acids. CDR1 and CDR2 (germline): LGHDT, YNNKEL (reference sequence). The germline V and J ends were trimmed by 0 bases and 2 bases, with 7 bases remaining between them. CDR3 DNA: TGTGCCAGCAGCCAAGAGAGAGGAAACACTGAAGCTTTCTTT. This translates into CASSQERGNTEAFF.

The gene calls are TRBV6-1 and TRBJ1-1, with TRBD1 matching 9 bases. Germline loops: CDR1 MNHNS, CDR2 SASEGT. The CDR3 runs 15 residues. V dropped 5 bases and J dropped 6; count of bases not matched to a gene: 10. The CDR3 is CASSTSGTGIPEAFF. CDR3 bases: TGTGCCAGCAGTACCTCCGGGACAGGGATCCCTGAAGCTTTCTTT.

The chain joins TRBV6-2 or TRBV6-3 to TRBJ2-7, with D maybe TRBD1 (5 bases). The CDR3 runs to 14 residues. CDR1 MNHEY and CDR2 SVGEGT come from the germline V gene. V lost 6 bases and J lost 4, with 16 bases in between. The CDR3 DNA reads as TGTGCCAGCAGCCGATCCTTAGGGGCGTACGAGCAGTACTTC. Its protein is CASSRSLGAYEQYF.

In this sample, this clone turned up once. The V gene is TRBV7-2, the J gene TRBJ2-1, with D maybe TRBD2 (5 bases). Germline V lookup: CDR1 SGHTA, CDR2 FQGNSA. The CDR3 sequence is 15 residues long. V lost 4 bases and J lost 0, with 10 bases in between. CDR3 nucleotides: TGTGCCAGCAGCTCGGACTCGAGCTCCTACAATGAGCAGTTCTTC. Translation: CASSSDSSSYNEQFF. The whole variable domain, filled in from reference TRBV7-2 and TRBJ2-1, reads GAGVSQSPSNKVTEKGKDVELRCDPISGHTALYWYRQSLGQGLEFLIYFQGNSAPDKSGLPSDRFSAERTGGSVSTLTIQRTQQEDSAVYLCASSSDSSSYNEQFFGPGTRLTVL.

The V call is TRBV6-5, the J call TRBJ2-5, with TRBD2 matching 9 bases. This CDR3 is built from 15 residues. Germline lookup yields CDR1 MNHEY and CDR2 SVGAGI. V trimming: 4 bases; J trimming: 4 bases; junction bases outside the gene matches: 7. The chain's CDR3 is CASSSKRLAAETQYF. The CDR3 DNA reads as TGTGCCAGCAGTTCCAAACGACTAGCGGCAGAGACCCAGTACTTC.

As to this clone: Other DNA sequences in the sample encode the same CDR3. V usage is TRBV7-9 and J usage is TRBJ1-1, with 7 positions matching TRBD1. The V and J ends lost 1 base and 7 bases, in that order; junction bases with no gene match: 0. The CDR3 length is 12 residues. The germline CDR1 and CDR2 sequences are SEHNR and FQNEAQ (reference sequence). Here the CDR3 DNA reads TGTGCCAGCAGCTTAGGGGACAGTGAAGCTTTCTTT. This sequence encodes CASSLGDSEAFF.

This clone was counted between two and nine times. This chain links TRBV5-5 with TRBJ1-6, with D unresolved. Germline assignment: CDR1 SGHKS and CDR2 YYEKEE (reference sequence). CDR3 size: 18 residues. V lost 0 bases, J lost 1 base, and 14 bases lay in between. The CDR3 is CASSLAGSLASYNSPLHF. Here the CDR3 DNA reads TGTGCCAGCAGCTTGGCCGGGTCTCTTGCATCCTATAATTCACCCCTCCACTTT.

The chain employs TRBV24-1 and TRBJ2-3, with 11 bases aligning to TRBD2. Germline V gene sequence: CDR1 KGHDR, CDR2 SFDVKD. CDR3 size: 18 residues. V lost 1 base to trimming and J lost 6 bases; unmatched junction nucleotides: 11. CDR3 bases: TGTGCCACCAGTGATTTTTTGGGTGGGACTAGCGGCCAGGATACGCAGTATTTT. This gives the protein CATSDFLGGTSGQDTQYF.